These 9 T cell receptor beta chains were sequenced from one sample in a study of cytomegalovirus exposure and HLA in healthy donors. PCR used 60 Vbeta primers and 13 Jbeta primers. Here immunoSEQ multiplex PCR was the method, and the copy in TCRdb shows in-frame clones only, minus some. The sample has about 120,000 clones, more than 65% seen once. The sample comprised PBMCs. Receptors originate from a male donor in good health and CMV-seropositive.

The CDR3 coding sequence is TGTGCCATTGGCGGTAGCGGGAGTCATGAGCAGTTCTTC. This translates into CAIGGSGSHEQFF. The rearrangement links TRBV6-5 to TRBJ2-1, with 9 bases lining up with TRBD2. The CDR3 covers 13 residues. Trimming removed 10 bases from V and 8 bases from J; junction bases left unmatched: 9. CDR1 is MNHEY, CDR2 SVGAGI, per germline.

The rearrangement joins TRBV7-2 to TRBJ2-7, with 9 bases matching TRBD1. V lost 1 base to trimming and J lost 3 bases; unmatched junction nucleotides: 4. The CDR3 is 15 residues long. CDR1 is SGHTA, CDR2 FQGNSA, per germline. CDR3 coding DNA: TGTGCCAGCAGCTTAGTCGGGACAGGGTACTACGAGCAGTACTTC. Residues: CASSLVGTGYYEQYF.

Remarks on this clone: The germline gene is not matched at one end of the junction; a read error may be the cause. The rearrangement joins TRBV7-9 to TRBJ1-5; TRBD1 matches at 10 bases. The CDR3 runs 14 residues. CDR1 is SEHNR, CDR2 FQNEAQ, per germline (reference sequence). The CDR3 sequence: CSSSRDRGDQPQHF. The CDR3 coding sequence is TGTTCCAGCAGCAGGGACAGGGGAGATCAGCCCCAGCATTTT.

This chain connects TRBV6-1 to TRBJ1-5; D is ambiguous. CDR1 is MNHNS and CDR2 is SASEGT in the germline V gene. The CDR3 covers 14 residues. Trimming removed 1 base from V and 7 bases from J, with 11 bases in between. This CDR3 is CASSEGLHQQPQHF. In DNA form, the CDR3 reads TGTGCCAGCAGTGAAGGACTGCATCAACAGCCCCAGCATTTT.

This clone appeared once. The CDR3: CASSRRTSGKQETQYF. The CDR3 nucleotides read TGTGCCAGCTCTCGACGGACTAGCGGGAAACAAGAGACCCAGTACTTC. The V call is TRBV18, the J call TRBJ2-5; 12 nucleotides match TRBD2. Germline loops: CDR1 KGHSH, CDR2 LQKENI. With V trimmed by 6 bases and J by 2 bases, 7 bases remained unmatched. The CDR3 is 16 residues long.

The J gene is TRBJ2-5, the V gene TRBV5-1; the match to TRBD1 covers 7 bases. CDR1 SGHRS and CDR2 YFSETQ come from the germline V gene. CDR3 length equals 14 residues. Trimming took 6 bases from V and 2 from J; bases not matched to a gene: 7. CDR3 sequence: CASNGQDSQETQYF. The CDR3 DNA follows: TGCGCCAGCAACGGACAGGACTCTCAAGAGACCCAGTACTTC.

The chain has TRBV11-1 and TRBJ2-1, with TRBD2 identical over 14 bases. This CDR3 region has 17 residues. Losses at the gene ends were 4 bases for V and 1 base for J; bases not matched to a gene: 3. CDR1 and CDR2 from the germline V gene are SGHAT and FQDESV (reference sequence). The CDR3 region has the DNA TGTGCCAGCAGCTCTCGGACTAGCGGGGGGTCCTACAATGAGCAGTTCTTC. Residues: CASSSRTSGGSYNEQFF.

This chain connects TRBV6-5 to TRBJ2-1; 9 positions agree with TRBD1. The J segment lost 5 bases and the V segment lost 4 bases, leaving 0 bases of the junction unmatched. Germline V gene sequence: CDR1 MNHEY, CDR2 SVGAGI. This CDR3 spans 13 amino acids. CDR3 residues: CASSWDRDNEQFF. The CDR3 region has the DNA TGTGCCAGCAGTTGGGACAGGGACAATGAGCAGTTCTTC.

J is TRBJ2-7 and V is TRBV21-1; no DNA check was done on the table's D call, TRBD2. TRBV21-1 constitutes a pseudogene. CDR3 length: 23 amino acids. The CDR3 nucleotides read TGTGCCAGCAGCAAAACACGGCAAACCTTACGGTGGCTAGCGGGAGAGAGGGAATACGAGCAGTACTTC. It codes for CASSKTRQTLRWLAGEREYEQYF.